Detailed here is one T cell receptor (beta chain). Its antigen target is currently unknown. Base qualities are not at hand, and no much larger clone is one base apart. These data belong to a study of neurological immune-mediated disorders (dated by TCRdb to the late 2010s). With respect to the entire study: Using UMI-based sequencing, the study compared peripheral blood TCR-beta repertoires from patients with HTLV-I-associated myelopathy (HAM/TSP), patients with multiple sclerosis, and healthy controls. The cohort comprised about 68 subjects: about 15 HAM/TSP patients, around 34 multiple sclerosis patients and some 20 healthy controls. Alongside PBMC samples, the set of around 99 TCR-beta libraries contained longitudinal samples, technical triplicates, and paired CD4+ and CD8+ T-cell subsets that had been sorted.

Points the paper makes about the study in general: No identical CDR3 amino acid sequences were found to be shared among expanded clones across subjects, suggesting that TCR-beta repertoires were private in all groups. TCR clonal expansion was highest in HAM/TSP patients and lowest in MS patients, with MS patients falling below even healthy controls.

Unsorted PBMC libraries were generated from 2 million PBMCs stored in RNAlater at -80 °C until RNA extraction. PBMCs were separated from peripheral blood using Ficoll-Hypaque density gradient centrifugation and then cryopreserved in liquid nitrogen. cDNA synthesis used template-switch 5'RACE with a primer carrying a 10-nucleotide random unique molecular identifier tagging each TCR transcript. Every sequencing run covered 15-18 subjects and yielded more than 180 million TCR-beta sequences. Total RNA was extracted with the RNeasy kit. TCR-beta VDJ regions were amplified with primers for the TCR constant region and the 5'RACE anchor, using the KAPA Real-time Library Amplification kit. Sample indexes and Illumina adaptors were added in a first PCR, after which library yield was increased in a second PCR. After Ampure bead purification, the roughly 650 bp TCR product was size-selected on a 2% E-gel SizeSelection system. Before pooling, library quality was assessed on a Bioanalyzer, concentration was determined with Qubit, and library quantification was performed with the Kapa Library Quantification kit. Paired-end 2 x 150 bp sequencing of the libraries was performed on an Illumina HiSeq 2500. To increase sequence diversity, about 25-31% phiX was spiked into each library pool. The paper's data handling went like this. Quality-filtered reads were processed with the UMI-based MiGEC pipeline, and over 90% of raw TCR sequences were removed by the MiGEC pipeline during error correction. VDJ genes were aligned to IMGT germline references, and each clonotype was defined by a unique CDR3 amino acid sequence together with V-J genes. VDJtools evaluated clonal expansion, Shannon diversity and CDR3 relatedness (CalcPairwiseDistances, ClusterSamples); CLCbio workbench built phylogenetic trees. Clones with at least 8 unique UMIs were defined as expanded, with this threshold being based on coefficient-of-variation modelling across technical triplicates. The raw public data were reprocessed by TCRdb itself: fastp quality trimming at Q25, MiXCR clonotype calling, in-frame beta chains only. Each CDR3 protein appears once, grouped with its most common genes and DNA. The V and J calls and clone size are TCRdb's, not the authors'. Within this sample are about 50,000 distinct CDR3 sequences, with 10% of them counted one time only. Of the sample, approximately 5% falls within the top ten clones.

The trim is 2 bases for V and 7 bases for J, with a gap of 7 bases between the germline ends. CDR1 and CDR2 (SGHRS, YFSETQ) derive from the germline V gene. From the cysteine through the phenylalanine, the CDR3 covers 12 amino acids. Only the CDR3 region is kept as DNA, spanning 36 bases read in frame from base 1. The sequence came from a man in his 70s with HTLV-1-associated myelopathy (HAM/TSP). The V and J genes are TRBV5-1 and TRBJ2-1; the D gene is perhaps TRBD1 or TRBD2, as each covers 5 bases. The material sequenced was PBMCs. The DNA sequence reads TGCGCCAGCAGCTTAGGGGAGAATGAGCAGTTCTTC. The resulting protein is CASSLGENEQFF.